The subject of this entry is one T cell receptor (beta chain). The CDR3 is made up of 15 amino acids. J was trimmed by 6 bases and V by 2 bases; bases with no gene match: 6. Germline-derived CDR1 and CDR2 are MNHEY and SVGAGI. This sample stems from a study of CD8 T cells in Susac syndrome. After extraction with the RNeasy kit, about 0.45 to 1 ug of the RNA was reverse transcribed using random hexamers. The authors amplified TCR beta CDR3 across 54 Vbeta and 13 Jbeta using immunoSEQ multiplex PCR. MiXCR, applied by TCRdb to the immunoSEQ multiplex PCR reads, yields one record per CDR3 protein. The table records around 81,000 distinct CDR3 sequences, around 94% of them present only once. In Susac syndrome patients, recently defined diagnostic criteria for definite or probable disease were met.

The sample was CD8+ T cells from PBMCs. This chain links TRBV6-5 with TRBJ2-2; TRBD1 aligns across 7 bases. The receptor's source is a human donor with Susac syndrome. CDR3 bases: TGTGCCAGCAGTTACGGGCAGGGGGTAGCCGGGGAGCTGTTTTTT. Its translation is CASSYGQGVAGELFF.